This T cell receptor (beta chain) was obtained from a study of regulatory T cells in long-lasting Graves disease. Study-wide points: Persistent Graves' patients showed a TCR diversity that was lower than that of newly diagnosed ones.

The CDR3 has 14 amino acids. Germline V lookup: CDR1 MNHNS, CDR2 SASEGT. V lost 6 bases and J 0 bases, leaving 9 bases between the germline ends. This clonotype has ten or more counts. The antigen is unknown. CDR3-region Arm-PCR and iRepertoire HTBI primers produced the TCR beta libraries. MiXCR, run by TCRdb on the multiplex PCR reads, gives a single entry per CDR3 protein. The sample has 350,000 to 500,000 distinct CDR3 sequences; 15% to 20% are singletons. Time point meaning: newly diagnosed GD, antithyroid drugs for less than 3 months. After RNA was extracted from PBMCs, the TCR library was made from it. This sample was also put to use in a study of T cells in Graves' hyperthyroidism and ophthalmopathy. This second report adds: The primer set for the first-round RT-PCR of the TCR CDR3 was HTBI.

Sequences were derived from peripheral blood mononuclear cells (PBMCs), sampled at new diagnosis, from a patient treated with antithyroid drugs. The source is a woman under 40 with Graves disease. The chain recombines TRBV6-1 with TRBJ2-1, with D unresolved. CDR3 coding DNA: TGTGCCAGCAGGTCAACGAGCTCCTACAATGAGCAGTTCTTC. It translates to CASRSTSSYNEQFF.